This entry describes one T cell receptor beta chain. The antigen is not known. TCRdb keeps only in-frame clones here, not all; method: immunoSEQ multiplex PCR. The table records tens of thousands of clones, about 86% of them present only once. The data originate from a study of OX40 agonist ivuxolimab in advanced cancers. Study-level information: Dose-escalation patients' cancers were hepatocellular carcinoma, melanoma, renal cell or head and neck cancer.

Study-wide points: Clones of CD4+ and CD8+ blood T cells grew by week 6 at doses of 0.1 to 3.0 mg/kg. Partial responders receiving 0.1-3.0 mg/kg showed among the lowest clonal expansion.

This specimen was CD4+ or CD8+ T cells sorted from blood, taken in a trial of the OX40 agonist ivuxolimab. This clonotype was obtained from an adult with an advanced solid tumor such as melanoma, head and neck, liver or kidney cancer.

CDR3 coding DNA: TGTGCCAGCAGCGGGACAGGGGGCAATCAGCCCCAGCATTTT. Translation: CASSGTGGNQPQHF. V gene TRBV2 combines with J gene TRBJ1-5, with 10 nucleotides matching TRBD1. Germline assignment: CDR1 SNHLY and CDR2 FYNNEI. The length of the CDR3 is 14 residues. V shed 6 bases and J 2 bases; nucleotides not matched to a gene: 1.